This TCR beta chain was recorded in a study of cytomegalovirus exposure and HLA in healthy donors. Overall study results and limits: Generally TCR sequences proved uncommon, though certain public TCRs appeared in numerous donors. According to reports, the classifier identified cytomegalovirus status with high specificity and sensitivity.

Clones were read by immunoSEQ multiplex PCR, and TCRdb kept only the in-frame ones, dropping some. This table has more than 90,000 clones, about 82% appearing once. For this clone: As yet, its antigen is unknown.

The material sequenced was PBMCs. The source of this sequence is a young man in good health and CMV-seronegative.

The CDR3 region is CASSPGTSGRKETQYF. Written as DNA, the CDR3 is TGTGCCAGCAGCCCCGGGACTAGCGGGAGAAAGGAGACCCAGTACTTC. This chain joins TRBV5-4 and TRBJ2-5, with 14 positions matching TRBD2. Germline-derived CDR1 and CDR2 are SGHNT and YYREEE (reference sequence). This CDR3 has 16 residues. With 4 bases clipped from V and 5 bases from J, the junction kept 7 bases outside the gene matches.